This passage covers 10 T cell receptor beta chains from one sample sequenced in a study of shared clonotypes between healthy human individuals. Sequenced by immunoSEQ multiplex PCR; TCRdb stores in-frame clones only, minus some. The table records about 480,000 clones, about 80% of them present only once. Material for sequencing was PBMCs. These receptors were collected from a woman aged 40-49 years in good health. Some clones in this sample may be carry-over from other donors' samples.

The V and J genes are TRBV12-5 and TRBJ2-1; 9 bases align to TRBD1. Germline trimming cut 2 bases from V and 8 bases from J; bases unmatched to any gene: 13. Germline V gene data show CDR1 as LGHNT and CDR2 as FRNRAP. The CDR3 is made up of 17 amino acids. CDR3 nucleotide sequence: TGTGCTAGTGGTTTGTGGCCAAAGGGACAGGGTCTCTATGAGCAGTTCTTC. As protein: CASGLWPKGQGLYEQFF. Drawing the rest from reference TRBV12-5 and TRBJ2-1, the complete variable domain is DARVTQTPRHKVTEMGQEVTMRCQPILGHNTVFWYRQTMMQGLELLAYFRNRAPLDDSGMPKDRFSAEMPDATLATLKIQPSEPRDSAVYFCASGLWPKGQGLYEQFFGPGTRLTVL.

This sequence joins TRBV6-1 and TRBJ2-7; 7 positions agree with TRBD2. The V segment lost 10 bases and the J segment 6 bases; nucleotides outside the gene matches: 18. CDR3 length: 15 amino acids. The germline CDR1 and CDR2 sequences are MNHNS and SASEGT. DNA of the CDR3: TGTGCCACCAATGGGGCTGTAAGGGAGGGGAGCGAGCAGTACTTC. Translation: CATNGAVREGSEQYF.

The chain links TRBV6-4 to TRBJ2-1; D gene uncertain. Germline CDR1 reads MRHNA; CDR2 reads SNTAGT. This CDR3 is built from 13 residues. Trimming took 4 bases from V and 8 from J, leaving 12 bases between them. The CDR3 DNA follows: TGTGCCAGCAGTGTTGTGGCCGAGGATGAGCAGTTCTTC. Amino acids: CASSVVAEDEQFF.

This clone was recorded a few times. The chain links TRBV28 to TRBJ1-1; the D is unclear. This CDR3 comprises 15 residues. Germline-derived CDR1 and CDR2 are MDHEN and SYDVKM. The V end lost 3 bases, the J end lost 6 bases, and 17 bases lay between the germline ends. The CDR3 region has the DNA TGTGCCAGCAGTTTCCCAGCCCTGAGTCGCCCTGAAGCTTTCTTT. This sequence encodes CASSFPALSRPEAFF.

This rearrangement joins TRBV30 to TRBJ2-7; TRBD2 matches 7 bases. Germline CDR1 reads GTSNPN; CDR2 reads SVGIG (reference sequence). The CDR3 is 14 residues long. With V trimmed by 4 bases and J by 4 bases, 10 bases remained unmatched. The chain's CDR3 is CAWKTGGRLYEQYF. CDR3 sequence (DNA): TGTGCCTGGAAAACTGGCGGGAGATTGTACGAGCAGTACTTC.

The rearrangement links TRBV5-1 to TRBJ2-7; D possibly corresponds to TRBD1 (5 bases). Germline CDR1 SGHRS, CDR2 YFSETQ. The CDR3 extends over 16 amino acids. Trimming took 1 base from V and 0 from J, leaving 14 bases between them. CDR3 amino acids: CASSLMGLRSSYEQYF. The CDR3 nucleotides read TGCGCCAGCAGCTTGATGGGGCTACGGAGCTCCTACGAGCAGTACTTC.

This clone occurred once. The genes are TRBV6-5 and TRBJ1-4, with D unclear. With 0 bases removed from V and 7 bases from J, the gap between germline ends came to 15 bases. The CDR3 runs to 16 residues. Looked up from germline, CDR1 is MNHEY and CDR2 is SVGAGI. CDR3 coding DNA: TGTGCCAGCAGTTACTCGTATAACAGTCGGACTGAAAAACTGTTTTTT. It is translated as CASSYSYNSRTEKLFF.

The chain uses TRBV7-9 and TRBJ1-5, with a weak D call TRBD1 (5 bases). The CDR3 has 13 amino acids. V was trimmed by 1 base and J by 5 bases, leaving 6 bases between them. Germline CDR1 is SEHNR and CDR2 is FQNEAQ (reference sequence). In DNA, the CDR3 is TGTGCCAGCAGCTTAGAAGGGGATCAGCCCCAGCATTTT. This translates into CASSLEGDQPQHF.

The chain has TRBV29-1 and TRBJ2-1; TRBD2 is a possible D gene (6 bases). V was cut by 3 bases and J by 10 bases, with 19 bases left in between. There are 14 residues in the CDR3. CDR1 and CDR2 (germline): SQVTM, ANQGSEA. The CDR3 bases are TGCAGCGTTGACCCGGGACTGCAGTCTTCCGAGCAGTTCTTC. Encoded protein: CSVDPGLQSSEQFF.

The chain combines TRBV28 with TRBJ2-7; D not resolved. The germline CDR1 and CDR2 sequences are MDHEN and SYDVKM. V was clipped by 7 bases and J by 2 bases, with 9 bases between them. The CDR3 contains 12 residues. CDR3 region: CASTVPPYEQYF. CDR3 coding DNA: TGTGCCAGCACGGTCCCCCCCTACGAGCAGTACTTC.